A single sample is the source of the 27 T cell receptor beta chains below, sequenced in a study of post-analysis software for immune sequencing data. Study conclusions and caveats: Comparison of patients with controls showed roughly five TRBV segments more frequent in patients, TRBV5-6, TRBV5-1 and TRBV20-1 among them.

Antigens for these TCRs are unknown. Each TCR beta cDNA library carried unique molecular identifiers. TCRdb re-analysed the PCR reads in MiXCR, keeping a single row per CDR3 protein. This sample has roughly 600,000 distinct CDR3 sequences; 44% occur once, and the top ten carry about 1.8%. Sequencing was performed on blood. All receptors derive from a girl between 5 and 17 years old with multiple sclerosis.

The sample holds a few counts of this clonotype. The chain carries TRBV4-1 and TRBJ2-7, with D possibly called TRBD1 or TRBD2 (6 bases each). The V and J ends lost 1 base and 4 bases respectively, with 11 bases between them. The V gene's germline CDR1 is MGHRA and CDR2 YSYEKL. The CDR3 is 14 residues long. CDR3 DNA sequence: TGCGCCAGCAGCCAAGGGGGGGCCATGTACGAGCAGTACTTC. It encodes CASSQGGAMYEQYF.

The chain carries TRBV5-1 and TRBJ2-7; perhaps TRBD1 as D (6 bases). CDR3 length equals 14 residues. Germline CDR1 and CDR2: SGHRS and YFSETQ. V was cut by 4 bases and J by 5 bases, with 16 bases left in between. CDR3 DNA: TGCGCCAGCAGCCCGCAGGGGATTCGGCACGAGCAGTACTTC. Its protein product is CASSPQGIRHEQYF. The full variable domain, rest sourced from reference TRBV5-1 and TRBJ2-7, is KAGVTQTPRYLIKTRGQQVTLSCSPISGHRSVSWYQQTPGQGLQFLFEYFSETQRNKGNFPGRFSGRQFSNSRSEMNVSTLELGDSALYLCASSPQGIRHEQYFGPGTRLTVT.

The rearrangement links TRBV12-3 or TRBV12-4 to TRBJ2-5; 9 nucleotides line up with TRBD1. The length of the CDR3 is 14 residues. V was pared by 6 bases and J by 11 bases, with 13 bases of the junction left unmatched. CDR3 amino acids: CASSPEQGAVEQYF. The CDR3 DNA reads as TGTGCCAGCAGCCCAGAACAGGGGGCAGTGGAGCAGTACTTC.

The V call is TRBV7-8, the J call TRBJ2-1; perhaps TRBD2 as D (6 bases). Looked up from germline, CDR1 is SGHVS and CDR2 is FQNEAQ. The CDR3 is 14 residues long. The ends were cut back, 8 bases at V and 5 bases at J, with 16 bases in the middle. This CDR3 is CASLRRRGDNEQFF. The CDR3 region has the DNA TGTGCCAGCCTCCGTCGGAGGGGAGACAATGAGCAGTTCTTC.

The V gene is TRBV29-1, the J gene TRBJ1-1, with D tentatively TRBD1 (6 bases). This CDR3 comprises 15 residues. Trimming took 5 bases from V and 4 from J, leaving 20 bases between them. Germline V gene data show CDR1 as SQVTM and CDR2 as ANQGSEA. CDR3 loop: CSVRPWDKGGTEAFF. The CDR3 nucleotides are TGCAGCGTTCGACCTTGGGACAAGGGGGGCACTGAAGCTTTCTTT.

The chain employs TRBV12-3 or TRBV12-4 and TRBJ2-6, with D unresolved. Trimming cost V 4 bases and J 4 bases, with 17 bases left between them. CDR3 length: 17 amino acids. The CDR3 DNA is TGTGCCAGCAGTTGGCTCCGCAGACTTTCGGGGGCCAACGTCCTGACTTTC. Encoded protein: CASSWLRRLSGANVLTF.

The rearrangement links TRBV29-1 to TRBJ2-1; TRBD2 aligns across 9 bases. V lost 8 bases to trimming and J lost 3 bases; unmatched junction nucleotides: 8. This CDR3 comprises 14 residues. Germline CDR1 and CDR2: SQVTM and ANQGSEA. CDR3 nucleotides: TGCAGCACAACCGGGACTAGCATCTACAATGAGCAGTTCTTC. Amino acid sequence: CSTTGTSIYNEQFF.

V gene TRBV29-1 combines with J gene TRBJ1-1, with D tentatively TRBD1 (5 bases). Germline V gene sequence: CDR1 SQVTM, CDR2 ANQGSEA. The CDR3 sequence is 13 residues long. The V gene lost 4 bases and the J gene lost 6 bases, with 15 bases spanning the gap. The chain's CDR3 is CSVGGRVSAEAFF. CDR3 sequence (DNA): TGCAGCGTTGGAGGCAGGGTCAGCGCTGAAGCTTTCTTT.

DNA of the CDR3: TGCGCCAGCAGCCCCCCGACTAGCAGGAGCACAGATACGCAGTATTTT. Amino acid sequence: CASSPPTSRSTDTQYF. The J gene is TRBJ2-3, the V gene TRBV4-1, with 7 bases aligning to TRBD2. V shed 4 bases and J 0 bases; nucleotides not matched to a gene: 7. The CDR3 runs 16 residues. The V gene's germline CDR1 is MGHRA and CDR2 YSYEKL.

The chain links TRBV7-2 to TRBJ2-1; 14 nucleotides match TRBD2. V lost 3 bases, J lost 1 base, and 5 bases stayed unmatched. Germline CDR1 is SGHTA and CDR2 is FQGNSA. CDR3 length: 18 amino acids. CDR3 DNA: TGTGCCAGCAGCTTGGGACTAGCGGGAGCTGCGTCCTACAATGAGCAGTTCTTC. Protein: CASSLGLAGAASYNEQFF.

This clonotype was seen more than once but under ten times. The chain combines TRBV12-3 or TRBV12-4 with TRBJ2-4; 8 bases fit TRBD1. Trimming at V came to 5 bases and at J to 13 bases, leaving 16 bases not matched to a gene. The CDR3 loop spans 15 amino acids. CDR3 amino acids: CASSRRGQGAFGQYF. Written as DNA, the CDR3 is TGTGCCAGCAGTAGAAGAGGGCAGGGGGCTTTCGGGCAGTACTTC.

This chain joins TRBV7-2 and TRBJ2-7; 10 positions agree with TRBD2. The CDR3 has 16 residues. With 5 bases clipped from V and 0 bases from J, the junction kept 7 bases outside the gene matches. Per germline, CDR1 SGHTA and CDR2 FQGNSA. The CDR3 loop reads CASSPWTSGSSYEQYF. Here the CDR3 DNA reads TGTGCCAGCAGCCCCTGGACTAGCGGAAGCTCCTACGAGCAGTACTTC.

This chain links TRBV12-3 or TRBV12-4 with TRBJ2-1; unclear D gene. The J call may be in error: the DNA end matches TRBJ2-7 better. This CDR3 region has 15 residues. CDR3 region: CASSLTRISYNEQYF. CDR3 bases: TGTGCCAGCAGTCTGACCCGGATCTCCTACAATGAGCAGTACTTC.

The J gene is TRBJ2-5, the V gene TRBV3-1; 9 nucleotides agree with TRBD1. The DNA end is more similar to TRBJ2-7, so the J call may be wrong. Germline CDR1 LGHDT, CDR2 YNNKEL (reference sequence). The CDR3 has 14 amino acids. CDR3 nucleotides: TGTGCCAGCAGCCCCCTACGGACAGGGGTCGAGCAGTACTTC. Encoded protein: CASSPLRTGVEQYF.

This clonotype turned up a few times. CDR3 DNA sequence: TGTGCCAGCAGCGACAGGGCCCACGAGCAGTACTTC. This codes for CASSDRAHEQYF. This chain joins TRBV3-1 and TRBJ2-7, with TRBD1 identical over 7 bases. The germline CDR1 and CDR2 sequences are LGHDT and YNNKEL (reference sequence). V lost 5 bases, J lost 5 bases, and 3 bases stayed unmatched. The CDR3 has 12 amino acids.

The chain couples TRBV28 to TRBJ2-5, with TRBD2 matching 9 bases. J gave up 2 bases and V 4 bases, and 11 bases lay outside the gene matches. This CDR3 spans 17 amino acids. Per the germline V gene, CDR1 is MDHEN and CDR2 is SYDVKM. CDR3 in amino acids: CASSSLVAGVRQETQYF. CDR3 coding DNA: TGTGCCAGCAGTTCTCTGGTAGCGGGAGTCCGTCAAGAGACCCAGTACTTC.

V is TRBV5-1 and J is TRBJ2-5; 9 nucleotides align to TRBD2. Looked up from germline, CDR1 is SGHRS and CDR2 is YFSETQ. This CDR3 has 16 residues. Losses at the gene ends were 0 bases for V and 3 bases for J; bases not matched to a gene: 6. The CDR3, as DNA: TGCGCCAGCAGCTTGGGGCCGGCTAGCGGGGAAGAGACCCAGTACTTC. It yields the protein CASSLGPASGEETQYF.

This clonotype was seen at least ten times. The genes are TRBV12-3 or TRBV12-4 and TRBJ2-1; D not certain. V gave up 6 bases and J gave up 4 bases, with 4 bases separating them. CDR3 length equals 11 residues. The CDR3 reads CASRTYNEQFF. CDR3 nucleotides: TGTGCCAGCAGAACTTACAATGAGCAGTTCTTC.

This clonotype was counted a few times. The chain combines TRBV4-1 with TRBJ2-3; 9 positions agree with TRBD2. CDR3 length: 16 residues. Losses at the gene ends were 1 base for V and 0 bases for J; bases not matched to a gene: 2. The germline V gene has CDR1 MGHRA and CDR2 YSYEKL. CDR3 coding DNA: TGCGCCAGCAGCCAAGTTAGCGGGGGTAGCACAGATACGCAGTATTTT. Amino acid sequence: CASSQVSGGSTDTQYF.

This clonotype was observed a handful of times. The chain links TRBV12-3 or TRBV12-4 to TRBJ1-2, with D possibly matching TRBD1 (6 bases). The CDR3 loop spans 15 amino acids. V was shortened by 6 bases and J by 0 bases, with 14 bases between the two germline ends. The CDR3 is CASSLRQAPNYGYTF. As DNA, the CDR3 is TGTGCCAGCAGCCTCCGACAGGCCCCTAACTATGGCTACACCTTC.

V usage is TRBV29-1 and J usage is TRBJ2-1; 7 bases fit TRBD1. The J segment lost 8 bases and the V segment lost 7 bases, leaving 11 bases of the junction unmatched. Germline CDR1 SQVTM, CDR2 ANQGSEA. This CDR3 comprises 13 residues. The CDR3 is CSANRNQGDEQFF. CDR3 nucleotide sequence: TGCAGCGCGAACAGGAACCAGGGGGATGAGCAGTTCTTC.

With regard to this clonotype: With a much larger clone just one base away, this may be a read error. V is TRBV4-1 and J is TRBJ2-5; D remains unclear. The germline V and J ends were trimmed by 1 base and 2 bases, with 11 bases remaining between them. Looked up from germline, CDR1 is MGHRA and CDR2 is YSYEKL. CDR3 size: 15 residues. The CDR3 is CASSQGWSQQETQYF. In nucleotides, the CDR3 is TGCGCCAGCAGCCAAGGTTGGAGCCAGCAAGAGACCCAGTACTTC.

This chain joins TRBV19 and TRBJ2-6; 7 nucleotides match TRBD1. The junction had 9 bases not matched to a gene; V was cut back by 5 bases and J by 2 bases. Germline CDR1 LNHDA, CDR2 SQIVND (reference sequence). The CDR3 runs 17 residues. In DNA, the CDR3 is TGTGCCAGTAGTCTTTCCGGACAGGAGGCTGGGGCCAACGTCCTGACTTTC. Its translation is CASSLSGQEAGANVLTF.

The chain uses TRBV12-3 or TRBV12-4 and TRBJ1-1; weak D call: TRBD1 (6 bases). The CDR3 totals 15 residues. V lost 3 bases and J lost 4, with 15 bases in between. The CDR3 coding sequence is TGTGCCAGCAGTTTGGGGAGAAGGGGGAGCACTGAAGCTTTCTTT. The encoded protein is CASSLGRRGSTEAFF.

The CDR3 DNA sequence: TGTGCCAGCAGCTTAGCGATCGGGGCGGGGGAGCAGTACTTC. Protein sequence: CASSLAIGAGEQYF. The chain recombines TRBV7-8 with TRBJ2-7; tentatively, D is TRBD2 (6 bases). CDR3 size: 14 residues. The V end lost 0 bases, the J end lost 7 bases, and 13 bases lay between the germline ends. Germline V CDR1 and CDR2: SGHVS, FQNEAQ.

The chain has TRBV11-3 and TRBJ2-3; TRBD2 might be the D (6 bases). V lost 8 bases and J lost 0, with 18 bases in between. This CDR3 spans 16 amino acids. The germline CDR1 and CDR2 sequences are SGHNT and YENEEA. The CDR3 is CASSIQAGISTDTQYF. Written as DNA, the CDR3 is TGTGCCAGCTCGATTCAGGCGGGGATCAGCACAGATACGCAGTATTTT.

This clonotype has at least ten counts. V is TRBV12-3 or TRBV12-4 and J is TRBJ2-3; D is ambiguous. CDR3 length equals 13 residues. V lost 3 bases and J 0 bases, leaving 4 bases between the germline ends. The CDR3 loop is CASSFSSTDTQYF. CDR3 sequence (DNA): TGTGCCAGCAGTTTTTCCAGCACAGATACGCAGTATTTT.